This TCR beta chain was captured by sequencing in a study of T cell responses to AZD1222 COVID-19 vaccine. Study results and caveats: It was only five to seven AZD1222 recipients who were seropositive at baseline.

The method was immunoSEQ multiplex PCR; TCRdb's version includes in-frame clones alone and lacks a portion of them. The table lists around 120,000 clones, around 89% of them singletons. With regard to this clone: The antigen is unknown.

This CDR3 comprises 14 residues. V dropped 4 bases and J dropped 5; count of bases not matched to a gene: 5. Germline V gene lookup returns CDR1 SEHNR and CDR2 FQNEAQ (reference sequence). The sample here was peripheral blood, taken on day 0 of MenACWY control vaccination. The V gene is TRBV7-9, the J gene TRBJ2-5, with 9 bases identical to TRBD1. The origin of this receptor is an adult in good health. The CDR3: CASSSTGGTETQYF. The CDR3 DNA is TGTGCCAGCAGCTCGACAGGGGGGACGGAGACCCAGTACTTC.